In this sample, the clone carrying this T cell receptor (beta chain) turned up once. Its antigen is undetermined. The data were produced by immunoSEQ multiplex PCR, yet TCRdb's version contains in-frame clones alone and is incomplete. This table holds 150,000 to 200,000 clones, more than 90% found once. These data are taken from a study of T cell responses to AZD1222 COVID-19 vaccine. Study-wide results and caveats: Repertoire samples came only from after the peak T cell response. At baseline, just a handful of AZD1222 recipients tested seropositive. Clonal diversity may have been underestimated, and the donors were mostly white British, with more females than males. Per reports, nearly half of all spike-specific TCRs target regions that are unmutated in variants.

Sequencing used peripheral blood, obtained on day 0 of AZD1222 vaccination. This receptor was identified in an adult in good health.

CDR3 amino acids: CASSIDLASGTYNEQFF. The CDR3 coding sequence is TGTGCCAGTAGTATAGATCTCGCTAGCGGGACCTACAATGAGCAGTTCTTC. The V gene is TRBV19, the J gene TRBJ2-1; 9 bases map to TRBD2. This CDR3 is 17 amino acids long. Trimming cost V 0 bases and J 2 bases; bases outside gene matches: 5. The germline gives CDR1 LNHDA, CDR2 SQIVND (reference sequence). The full variable domain, rest sourced from reference TRBV19 and TRBJ2-1, is DGGITQSPKYLFRKEGQNVTLSCEQNLNHDAMYWYRQDPGQGLRLIYYSQIVNDFQKGDIAEGYSVSREKKESFPLTVTSAQKNPTAFYLCASSIDLASGTYNEQFFGPGTRLTVL.